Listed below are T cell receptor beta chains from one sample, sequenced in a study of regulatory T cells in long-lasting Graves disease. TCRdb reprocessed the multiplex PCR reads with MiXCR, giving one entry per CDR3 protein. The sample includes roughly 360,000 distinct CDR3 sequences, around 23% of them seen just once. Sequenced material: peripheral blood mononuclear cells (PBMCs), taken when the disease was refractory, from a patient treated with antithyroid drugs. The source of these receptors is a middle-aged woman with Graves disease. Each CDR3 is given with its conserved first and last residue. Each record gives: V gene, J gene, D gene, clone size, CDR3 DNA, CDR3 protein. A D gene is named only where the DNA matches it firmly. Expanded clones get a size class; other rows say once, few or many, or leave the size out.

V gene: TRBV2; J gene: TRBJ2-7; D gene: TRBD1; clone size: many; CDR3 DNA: TGTGCCAGCAGTGATCCCCGGGACAGGGACACCTTC; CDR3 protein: CASSDPRDRDTF
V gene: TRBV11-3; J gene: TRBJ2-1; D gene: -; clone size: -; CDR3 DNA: TGTGCCAGCAGCTTGAACTTCGGGGATGAGCAGTTCTTC; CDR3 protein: CASSLNFGDEQFF
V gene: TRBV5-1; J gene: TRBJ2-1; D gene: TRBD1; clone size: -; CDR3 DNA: TGCGCCAGCAGCTGGGCCGGGACAGGGGGGGATGAGCAGTTCTTC; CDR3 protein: CASSWAGTGGDEQFF
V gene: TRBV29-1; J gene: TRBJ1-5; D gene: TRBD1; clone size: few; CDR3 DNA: TGCAGCGTTGCGGACAGGGCGTTGGATCAGCCCCAGCATTTT; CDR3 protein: CSVADRALDQPQHF
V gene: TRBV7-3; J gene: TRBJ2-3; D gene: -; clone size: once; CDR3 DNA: TGTGCCAGCAGCTTAACGGGCGGCCCCACAGATACGCAGTATTTT; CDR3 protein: CASSLTGGPTDTQYF
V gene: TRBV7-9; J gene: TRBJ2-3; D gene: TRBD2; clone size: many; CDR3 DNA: TGTGCCAGCAGCTTAGGAACTAGCGGCACAGATACGCAGTATTTT; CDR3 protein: CASSLGTSGTDTQYF
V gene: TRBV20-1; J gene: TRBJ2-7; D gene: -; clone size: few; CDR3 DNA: TGCAGTGCTAGTCCCCCACCCATCCGCGCATCCGAGCAGTACTTC; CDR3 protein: CSASPPPIRASEQYF
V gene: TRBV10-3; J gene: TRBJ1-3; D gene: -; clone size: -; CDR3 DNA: TGTGCCATCAGGGTTTTCACTTTAAGCTCTGGAAACACCATATATTTT; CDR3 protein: CAIRVFTLSSGNTIYF
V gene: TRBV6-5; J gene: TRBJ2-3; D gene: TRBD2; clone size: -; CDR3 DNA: TGTGCCAGCAGTTACGGTCGGACTAGCGGGAGGAATACGCAGTATTTT; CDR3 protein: CASSYGRTSGRNTQYF
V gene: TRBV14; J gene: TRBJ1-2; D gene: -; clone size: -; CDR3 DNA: TGTGCCAGCAGCCAAGAGGAGGCAGCAAACTATGGCTACACCTTC; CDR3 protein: CASSQEEAANYGYTF
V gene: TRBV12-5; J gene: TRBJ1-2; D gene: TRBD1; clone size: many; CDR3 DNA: TGTGCTAGTGGTCCACCGACAGGGGGCCTCCTTCATTCCCTCTATGGCTACACCTTC; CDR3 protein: CASGPPTGGLLHSLYGYTF
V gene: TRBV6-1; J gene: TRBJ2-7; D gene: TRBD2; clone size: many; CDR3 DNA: TGTGCCAGCAGTGAAGACGGCGTAGCGGGAGGCTACGAGCAGTACTTC; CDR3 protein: CASSEDGVAGGYEQYF
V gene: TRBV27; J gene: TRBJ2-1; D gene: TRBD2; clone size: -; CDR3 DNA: TGTGCCAGCAGTACCTCCGGGACTAGACCCCAGGTAGTGCAGTTCTTC; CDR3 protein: CASSTSGTRPQVVQFF
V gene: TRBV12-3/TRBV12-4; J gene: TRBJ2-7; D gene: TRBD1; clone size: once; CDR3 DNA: TGTGCCTGGAGTGGGGACAGGGCCCCCTACGAGCAGTACTTC; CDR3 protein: CAWSGDRAPYEQYF
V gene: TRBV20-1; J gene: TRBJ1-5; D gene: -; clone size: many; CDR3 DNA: TGCAGTGCTAGAGACTGGGCAGGTGGTGGTCAGCCCCAGCATTTT; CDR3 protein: CSARDWAGGGQPQHF
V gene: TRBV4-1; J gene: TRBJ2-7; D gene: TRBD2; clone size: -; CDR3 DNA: TGCGCCAGCAGCCAAGACCTAGCGGGAAGGTACGAGCAGTACTTC; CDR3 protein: CASSQDLAGRYEQYF